This T cell receptor beta chain came from a study of T-cell memory formation after mild COVID-19. Barcoded TCR alpha and TCR beta cDNA libraries with UMIs came from 5'RACE using constant-segment primers. One entry per CDR3 protein, called by TCRdb with MiXCR from the 5' RACE reads. The sample holds a few hundred thousand distinct CDR3 sequences, 15% to 20% seen once. In its sample, this clonotype was seen many times. The V end was cut by 2 bases, the J end by 4 bases, with 13 bases between. Germline V gene data show CDR1 as GTSNPN and CDR2 as SVGIG (reference sequence). This CDR3 contains 14 residues.

The sequenced sample consisted of PBMCs or a T cell subset sorted from them (not recorded which). The clonotype originates from a man aged 18-30 years who had mild COVID-19 (a few samples of this study predate the infection). Cell type and time point are not known. The chain has TRBV30 and TRBJ2-3, with D possibly being TRBD2 (7 bases). CDR3 nucleotides: TGTGCCTGGAGTATCACGGGGGGCGCAGATACGCAGTATTTT. The encoded protein is CAWSITGGADTQYF.